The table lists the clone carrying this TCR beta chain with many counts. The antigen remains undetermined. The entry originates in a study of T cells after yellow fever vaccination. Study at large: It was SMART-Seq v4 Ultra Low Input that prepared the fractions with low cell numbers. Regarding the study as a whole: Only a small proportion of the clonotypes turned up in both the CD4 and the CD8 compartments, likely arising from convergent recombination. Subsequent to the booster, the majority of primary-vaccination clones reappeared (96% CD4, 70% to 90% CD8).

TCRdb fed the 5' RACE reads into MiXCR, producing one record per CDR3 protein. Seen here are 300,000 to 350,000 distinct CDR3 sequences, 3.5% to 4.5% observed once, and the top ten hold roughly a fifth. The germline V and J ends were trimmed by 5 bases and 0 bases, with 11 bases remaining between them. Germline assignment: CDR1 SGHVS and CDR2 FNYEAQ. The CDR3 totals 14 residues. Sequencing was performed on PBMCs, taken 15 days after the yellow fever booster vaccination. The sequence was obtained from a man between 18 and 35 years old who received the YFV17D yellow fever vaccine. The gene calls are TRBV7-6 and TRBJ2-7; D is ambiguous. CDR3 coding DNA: TGTGCCAGCAGCCAGGTGGCAGGCTCCTACGAGCAGTACGTC. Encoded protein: CASSQVAGSYEQYV.